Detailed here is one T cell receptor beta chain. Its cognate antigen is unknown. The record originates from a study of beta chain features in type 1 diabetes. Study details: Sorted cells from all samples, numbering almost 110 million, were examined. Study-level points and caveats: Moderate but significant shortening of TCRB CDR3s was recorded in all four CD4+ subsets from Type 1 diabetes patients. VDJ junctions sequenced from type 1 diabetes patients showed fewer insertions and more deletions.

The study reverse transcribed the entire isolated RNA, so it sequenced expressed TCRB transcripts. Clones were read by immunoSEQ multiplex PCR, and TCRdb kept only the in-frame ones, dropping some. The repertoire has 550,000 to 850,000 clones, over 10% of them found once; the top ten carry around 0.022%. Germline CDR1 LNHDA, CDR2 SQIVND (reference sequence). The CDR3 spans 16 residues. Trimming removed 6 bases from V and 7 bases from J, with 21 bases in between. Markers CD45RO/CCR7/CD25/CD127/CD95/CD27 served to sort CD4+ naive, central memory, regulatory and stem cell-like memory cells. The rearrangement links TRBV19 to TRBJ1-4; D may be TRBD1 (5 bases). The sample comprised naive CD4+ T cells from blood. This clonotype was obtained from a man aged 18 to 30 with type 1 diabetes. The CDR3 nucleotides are TGTGCCAGTAGCCCTATACAGGCAAAGGTCGGTGAAAAACTGTTTTTT. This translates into CASSPIQAKVGEKLFF. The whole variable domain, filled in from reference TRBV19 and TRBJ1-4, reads DGGITQSPKYLFRKEGQNVTLSCEQNLNHDAMYWYRQDPGQGLRLIYYSQIVNDFQKGDIAEGYSVSREKKESFPLTVTSAQKNPTAFYLCASSPIQAKVGEKLFFGSGTQLSVL.